This T cell receptor (beta chain) was identified during a study of cytomegalovirus exposure and HLA in healthy donors. Study-level results: Reports described diagnosis of cytomegalovirus status by the classifier as highly specific and sensitive. It was found in a later analysis that first-cohort TCR clusters tended to co-occur in the 95 to 150 validation repertoires. In vitro work confirmed that three CMV-associated chains recognize CMV antigens. Cytomegalovirus association was assigned to about 150 TCR beta chains.

Profiling relied on immunoSEQ multiplex PCR, and the TCRdb table lists in-frame clones only, not all of them. Of about 62,000 clones in the sample, around 93% are singletons; the top ten hold around 7%. Of note for this clone: Its antigen is as yet unknown.

This receptor was obtained from a woman under 30 in good health and CMV-seropositive. Sequenced input: PBMCs.

The CDR3 loop reads CASSYSRYGGSYEQYF. For the CDR3, the DNA is TGTGCCAGCAGTTACTCGAGGTACGGTGGTTCCTACGAGCAGTACTTC. The J gene is TRBJ2-7, the V gene TRBV6-5; no firm D call. This CDR3 spans 16 amino acids. V was trimmed by 0 bases and J by 1 base, leaving 13 bases between them. Germline loops: CDR1 MNHEY, CDR2 SVGAGI.